A single sample gave rise to the 27 T cell receptor beta chains below, sequenced in a study of control samples from healthy donors and cancer patients. Libraries were prepared by immunoSEQ multiplex PCR; TCRdb keeps only in-frame clonotypes and omits some of them. The sample holds more than 15,000 clones; 88% are singletons and the top ten take around 10%. The sequenced sample was PBMCs. These receptor sequences come from an older woman with head and neck cancer.

The V gene is TRBV5-6, the J gene TRBJ1-1; D remains ambiguous. CDR3 length: 14 amino acids. CDR1 is SGHDT and CDR2 is YYEEEE in the germline V gene. Trimming stripped 6 bases from V and 4 bases from J, with 16 bases between. CDR3 nucleotide sequence: TGTGCCAGCACCATTGGTATATATGGCACTGAAGCTTTCTTT. Protein: CASTIGIYGTEAFF.

J is TRBJ2-1 and V is TRBV28; D could derive from TRBD1 or TRBD2 (5 bases each). Trimming removed 6 bases at V and 6 bases at J, with 24 bases between. Germline V gene data show CDR1 as MDHEN and CDR2 as SYDVKM. The CDR3 is made up of 17 amino acids. CDR3 sequence reads: CASSKGRNGISLNEQFF. The CDR3 region has the DNA TGTGCCAGCAGCAAGGGACGGAATGGAATAAGTCTCAATGAGCAGTTCTTC.

V and J are TRBV11-3 and TRBJ2-3, with 8 nucleotides matching TRBD2. There are 17 residues in the CDR3. Germline V gene sequence: CDR1 SGHNT, CDR2 YENEEA. V shed 3 bases, J shed 8 bases, and the junction held 16 bases outside the gene matches. This CDR3 is CASSFTSADLAGSTQYF. The DNA for the CDR3 is TGTGCCAGCAGCTTCACATCGGCTGACCTAGCGGGCAGTACGCAGTATTTT.

V usage is TRBV28 and J usage is TRBJ2-3, with D hard to call. The CDR3 is 14 residues long. Trimming shortened V by 5 bases and J by 1 base, and 10 bases separated the two germline ends. Per the germline V gene, CDR1 is MDHEN and CDR2 is SYDVKM. CDR3 in DNA: TGTGCCAGCAGTCGGCCCGGCGGCACAGATACGCAGTATTTT. Translated, it gives CASSRPGGTDTQYF.

The genes are TRBV4-1 and TRBJ2-7; the D is unclear. The germline V gene encodes CDR1 MGHRA and CDR2 YSYEKL. The CDR3 has 11 residues. The V end was cut by 1 base, the J end by 5 bases, with 3 bases between. CDR3 sequence (DNA): TGCGCCAGCAGCCAAGTAGACGAGCAGTACTTC. Residues: CASSQVDEQYF.

CDR3 residues: CASSYHGSQETQYF. The CDR3 DNA follows: TGTGCCAGCAGCTACCACGGGAGTCAAGAGACCCAGTACTTC. The rearrangement joins TRBV5-8 to TRBJ2-5; maybe TRBD2 (6 bases). The CDR3 extends over 14 amino acids. Looked up from germline, CDR1 is SGHTS and CDR2 is YDEGEE. The germline V and J ends were trimmed by 3 bases and 2 bases, with 11 bases remaining between them. Combining the CDR3 with reference TRBV5-8 and TRBJ2-5 gives the whole variable domain EAGVTQSPTHLIKTRGQQATLRCSPISGHTSVYWYQQALGLGLQFLLWYDEGEERNRGNFPPRFSGRQFPNYSSELNVNALELEDSALYLCASSYHGSQETQYFGPGTRLLVL.

The V and J genes are TRBV5-5 and TRBJ1-6, with TRBD1 matching over 7 bases. This CDR3 has 18 residues. Germline V lookup: CDR1 SGHKS, CDR2 YYEKEE (reference sequence). V lost 4 bases to trimming and J lost 0 bases; unmatched junction nucleotides: 10. The DNA for the CDR3 is TGTGCCAGCAGCCTACGGACAGGTTCTAGCTCCTATAATTCACCCCTCCACTTT. As protein: CASSLRTGSSSYNSPLHF. The complete variable domain, with remaining parts taken from reference TRBV5-5 and TRBJ1-6, reads DAGVTQSPTHLIKTRGQQVTLRCSPISGHKSVSWYQQVLGQGPQFIFQYYEKEERGRGNFPDRFSARQFPNYSSELNVNALLLGDSALYLCASSLRTGSSSYNSPLHFGNGTRLTVT.

The V call is TRBV2, the J call TRBJ1-2, with 7 bases aligning to TRBD1. V lost 5 bases to trimming and J lost 6 bases; unmatched junction nucleotides: 12. Germline values: CDR1 SNHLY, CDR2 FYNNEI. This CDR3 is 15 amino acids long. CDR3 nucleotide sequence: TGTGCCAGCAGTTCTGACAGGGCGGGGTTAGATGGCTACACCTTC. Protein: CASSSDRAGLDGYTF.

The chain recombines TRBV20-1 with TRBJ1-5; D not certain. The CDR3 runs 13 residues. The V and J ends lost 3 bases and 0 bases respectively, with 6 bases between them. Germline CDR1 DFQATT, CDR2 SNEGSKA (reference sequence). CDR3 DNA: TGCAGTGCTAGTCAAGGTAGCAATCAGCCCCAGCATTTT. Translation: CSASQGSNQPQHF.

This chain uses TRBV7-9 with TRBJ1-1; a weak D match, TRBD1 (6 bases). CDR1 and CDR2 (germline): SEHNR, FQNEAQ (reference sequence). V was cut by 4 bases and J by 8 bases, with 11 bases left in between. This CDR3 region has 12 residues. This CDR3 reads CASSSQGREAFF. Written as DNA, the CDR3 is TGTGCCAGCAGCTCACAGGGCAGGGAAGCTTTCTTT.

The chain uses TRBV13 and TRBJ2-7, with 9 bases that match TRBD1. The germline V gene has CDR1 PRHDT and CDR2 FYEKMQ (reference sequence). The CDR3 covers 15 residues. The J segment lost 0 bases and the V segment lost 5 bases, leaving 5 bases of the junction unmatched. This chain's CDR3 is CASSTGQGSSYEQYF. In DNA, the CDR3 is TGTGCCAGCAGCACCGGACAGGGGAGCTCCTACGAGCAGTACTTC.

V and J are TRBV5-1 and TRBJ1-6; maybe TRBD1 (5 bases). V lost 5 bases, J lost 8 bases, and 11 bases lay in between. The CDR3 covers 13 residues. The germline CDR1 and CDR2 sequences are SGHRS and YFSETQ. The CDR3 spells CASRTDFYSPLHF. The CDR3 region has the DNA TGCGCCAGCAGGACAGACTTTTATTCACCCCTCCACTTT.

The chain recombines TRBV14 with TRBJ1-1; perhaps TRBD1 as D (5 bases). Trimming removed 4 bases from V and 2 bases from J, with 8 bases in between. The CDR3 extends over 13 amino acids. Germline-derived CDR1 and CDR2 are SGHDN and FVKESK. DNA for the CDR3: TGTGCCAGCAGCCCAGGGTTCAACACTGAAGCTTTCTTT. It codes for CASSPGFNTEAFF.

J is TRBJ1-1 and V is TRBV3-1 (or the pseudogene TRBV3-2); no reliable D call. The CDR3 runs 14 residues. Trimming removed 0 bases from V and 3 bases from J, with 8 bases in between. The germline V gene encodes CDR1 LGHDT and CDR2 YNNKEL (reference sequence). CDR3 sequence reads: CASSQEARYTEAFF. The CDR3 nucleotides read TGTGCCAGCAGCCAAGAGGCCAGATACACTGAAGCTTTCTTT.

The chain joins TRBV6-6 to TRBJ2-7, with a weak D call TRBD2 (6 bases). The V and J ends lost 6 bases and 3 bases respectively, with 24 bases between them. Germline lookup yields CDR1 MNHNY and CDR2 SVGAGI (reference sequence). The CDR3 is 17 amino acids. CDR3: CASRRARRGRLVYEQYF. The CDR3, as DNA: TGTGCCAGCAGGCGAGCGCGGCGGGGACGCTTAGTCTACGAGCAGTACTTC.

This clone appeared a single time. The rearrangement uses TRBV27 and TRBJ1-1; 7 positions match TRBD1. This CDR3 contains 14 residues. Germline V gives CDR1 MNHEY, CDR2 SMNVEV (reference sequence). Unmatched junction bases numbered 7, after V lost 5 bases and J lost 4 bases. The CDR3, as DNA: TGTGCCAGCAGTCCCAGGGGGGGGACCACTGAAGCTTTCTTT. It encodes CASSPRGGTTEAFF.

The count of this clone is one. J is TRBJ2-1 and V is TRBV7-8; 8 positions agree with TRBD2. CDR3 length equals 15 residues. Germline assignment: CDR1 SGHVS and CDR2 FQNEAQ. The V and J ends lost 5 bases and 6 bases, in that order; junction bases with no gene match: 9. CDR3 nucleotides: TGTGCCAGCAGCCTTGGGACTAGAAACGGCAATGAGCAGTTCTTC. This gives the protein CASSLGTRNGNEQFF.

The CDR3 DNA follows: TGTGCCAGCAGCGTAGGTCAGGGGGCGGCTGAAAAACTGTTTTTT. Translating gives CASSVGQGAAEKLFF. This rearrangement joins TRBV9 to TRBJ1-4, with 8 bases identical to TRBD1. V was clipped by 0 bases and J by 7 bases; unmatched bases: 5. This CDR3 has 15 amino acids. Germline-derived CDR1 and CDR2 are SGDLS and YYNGEE.

The gene calls are TRBV5-1 and TRBJ2-7; tentatively, D is TRBD1 (5 bases). This CDR3 has 14 residues. From germline, CDR1 is SGHRS and CDR2 YFSETQ. The V and J ends lost 4 bases and 0 bases respectively, with 11 bases between them. This CDR3 is CASSIRGSSYEQYF. Written as DNA, the CDR3 is TGCGCCAGCAGCATAAGGGGTAGCTCCTACGAGCAGTACTTC. The full variable domain, completed using reference TRBV5-1 and TRBJ2-7, is KAGVTQTPRYLIKTRGQQVTLSCSPISGHRSVSWYQQTPGQGLQFLFEYFSETQRNKGNFPGRFSGRQFSNSRSEMNVSTLELGDSALYLCASSIRGSSYEQYFGPGTRLTVT.

This chain uses TRBV6-5 with TRBJ1-2; D is possibly TRBD1 (6 bases). V lost 8 bases and J lost 6, with 19 bases in between. Germline values: CDR1 MNHEY, CDR2 SVGAGI. CDR3 size: 14 residues. CDR3 loop: CASLRGRPGDGYTF. CDR3 coding DNA: TGTGCCAGCTTACGGGGGCGACCGGGTGATGGCTACACCTTC.

The chain recombines TRBV6-5 with TRBJ2-1, with TRBD2 identical over 7 bases. The V and J ends lost 7 bases and 7 bases, in that order; junction bases with no gene match: 13. The germline V gene encodes CDR1 MNHEY and CDR2 SVGAGI. The CDR3 loop spans 15 amino acids. CDR3 sequence (DNA): TGTGCCAGCATCCGTTTGGCGGGAGTTTCTAATGAGCAGTTCTTC. As protein: CASIRLAGVSNEQFF.

This chain uses TRBV27 with TRBJ2-5, with a possible D match to TRBD2 (7 bases). There are 14 residues in the CDR3. Germline CDR1 reads MNHEY; CDR2 reads SMNVEV (reference sequence). V was shortened by 5 bases and J by 5 bases, with 15 bases between the two germline ends. The CDR3 is CASSPQGREETQYF. The DNA for the CDR3 is TGTGCCAGCAGTCCTCAGGGGAGGGAGGAGACCCAGTACTTC.

The gene calls are TRBV29-1 and TRBJ2-7; possibly TRBD1 for D (6 bases). This CDR3 is 14 amino acids long. Trimming removed 7 bases at V and 5 bases at J, with 21 bases between. Germline CDR1 SQVTM, CDR2 ANQGSEA. The CDR3 sequence: CSAEGVGTNDEQYF. CDR3 nucleotide sequence: TGCAGCGCTGAGGGGGTCGGGACAAACGACGAGCAGTACTTC.

As for this clone: Mismatch with germline at one junction end may stem from a read error. The V gene is TRBV7-8, the J gene TRBJ2-1; 8 nucleotides align to TRBD2. CDR3 length: 16 amino acids. Germline assignment: CDR1 SGHVS and CDR2 FQNEAQ. For the CDR3, the DNA is TGTGTCAGCAGCCCTCCACTAGCGGCGGAAGACAATGAGCAGTTCTTC. This encodes CVSSPPLAAEDNEQFF. Full variable domain (rest looked up from reference TRBV7-8 and TRBJ2-1): GAGVSQSPRYKVAKRGQDVALRCDPISGHVSLFWYQQALGQGPEFLTYFQNEAQLDKSGLPSDRFFAERPEGSVSTLKIQRTQQEDSAVYLCVSSPPLAAEDNEQFFGPGTRLTVL.

This clone was observed a single time. The chain uses TRBV10-3 and TRBJ2-1; D is unresolved. Germline CDR1 is ENHRY and CDR2 is SYGVKD. V was clipped by 0 bases and J by 0 bases, with 12 bases between them. The CDR3 is 17 residues long. CDR3 bases: TGTGCCATCAGTGAGTCGATGGCGGCGAGCTCCTACAATGAGCAGTTCTTC. It yields the protein CAISESMAASSYNEQFF.

The sample holds one count of this clone. DNA for the CDR3: TGTGCCATCAGTGAGGGGGGACGGACCTCCTACAATGAGCAGTTCTTC. Translating it yields CAISEGGRTSYNEQFF. The chain recombines TRBV10-3 with TRBJ2-1; D assignment may be TRBD1 or TRBD2 (5 bases each). The CDR3 is 16 amino acids. Germline CDR1 is ENHRY and CDR2 is SYGVKD. Trimming shortened V by 2 bases and J by 0 bases, and 11 bases separated the two germline ends.

The V gene is TRBV28, the J gene TRBJ1-1; D unclear. The CDR3 length is 14 residues. Per the germline V gene, CDR1 is MDHEN and CDR2 is SYDVKM. V was trimmed by 6 bases and J by 2 bases, leaving 13 bases between them. CDR3: CASSRKAGNTEAFF. The CDR3 nucleotides are TGTGCCAGCAGCCGAAAGGCGGGAAACACTGAAGCTTTCTTT.